This T cell receptor beta chain came from a study of molecular identifiers for immune sequencing clone quantification. Study information: Sequencing covered four of five parts into which replicate RNA from around 20,000 or 100,000 naive CD8 cells was split. Whole-study results and caveats: Clones exceeding 20 RNA copies carried over 98% of effector molecules but under 1% of naive-cell molecules.

This clonotype was counted many times. The antigen remains unidentified. V was trimmed by 5 bases and J by 4 bases, leaving 11 bases between them. The germline V gene encodes CDR1 MDHEN and CDR2 SYDVKM. The length of the CDR3 is 14 residues. In TCRdb, the PCR reads were re-called with MiXCR into one record per CDR3 protein. This sample has 15,000 to 25,000 distinct CDR3 sequences, with roughly 22% found just once. Input material: naive CD8+ T cells from blood, with Jurkat cell RNA spiked in. The subset was: FACS-sorted CD8+CD4-CCR7+CD45RA+ naive T cells. This TCR derives from a human donor in good health. Some libraries in this study had Jurkat cell RNA spiked in. The V gene is TRBV28, the J gene TRBJ2-2, with TRBD1 as a possible D gene (6 bases). Here the CDR3 DNA reads TGTGCCAGCAGTACAGGGATGATCACCGGGGAGCTGTTTTTT. This encodes CASSTGMITGELFF.